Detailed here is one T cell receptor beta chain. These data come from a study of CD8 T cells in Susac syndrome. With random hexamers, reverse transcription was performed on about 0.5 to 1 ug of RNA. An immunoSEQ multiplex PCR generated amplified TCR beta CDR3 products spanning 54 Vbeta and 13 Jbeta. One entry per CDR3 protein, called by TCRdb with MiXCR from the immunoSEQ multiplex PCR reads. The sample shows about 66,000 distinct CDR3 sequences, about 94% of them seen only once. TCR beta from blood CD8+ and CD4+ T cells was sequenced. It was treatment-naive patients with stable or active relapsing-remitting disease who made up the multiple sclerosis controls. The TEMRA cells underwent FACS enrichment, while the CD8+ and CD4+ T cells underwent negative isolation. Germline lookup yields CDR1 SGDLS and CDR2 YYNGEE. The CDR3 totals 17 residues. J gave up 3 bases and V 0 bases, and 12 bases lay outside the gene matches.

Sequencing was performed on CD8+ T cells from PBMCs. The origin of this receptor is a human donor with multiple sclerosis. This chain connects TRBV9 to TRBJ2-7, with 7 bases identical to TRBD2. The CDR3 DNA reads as TGTGCCAGCAGCGTAGATGGGGCGGGAGTGGGCAGCTACGAGCAGTACTTC. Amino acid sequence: CASSVDGAGVGSYEQYF.